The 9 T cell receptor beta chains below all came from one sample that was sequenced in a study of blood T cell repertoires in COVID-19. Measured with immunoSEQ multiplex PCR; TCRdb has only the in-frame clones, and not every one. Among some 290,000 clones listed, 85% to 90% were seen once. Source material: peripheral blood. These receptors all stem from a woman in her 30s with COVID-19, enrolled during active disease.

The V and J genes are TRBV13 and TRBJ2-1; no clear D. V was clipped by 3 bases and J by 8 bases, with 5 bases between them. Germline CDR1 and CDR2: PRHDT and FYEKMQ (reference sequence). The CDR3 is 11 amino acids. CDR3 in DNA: TGTGCCAGCAGCTTCGGGTATGAGCAGTTCTTC. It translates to CASSFGYEQFF.

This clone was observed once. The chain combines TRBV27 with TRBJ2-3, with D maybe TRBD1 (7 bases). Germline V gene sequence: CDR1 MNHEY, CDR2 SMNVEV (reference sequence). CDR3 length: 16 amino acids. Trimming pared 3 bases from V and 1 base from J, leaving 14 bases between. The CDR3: CASSLGGGQGTDTQYF. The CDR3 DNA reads TGTGCCAGCAGTTTGGGGGGTGGACAGGGCACAGATACGCAGTATTTT.

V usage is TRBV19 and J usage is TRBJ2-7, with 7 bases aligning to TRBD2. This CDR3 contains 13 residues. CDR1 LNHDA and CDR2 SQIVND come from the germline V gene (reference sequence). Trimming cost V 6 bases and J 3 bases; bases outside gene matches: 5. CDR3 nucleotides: TGTGCCAGTAGCCCGGGACTACTCTACGAGCAGTACTTC. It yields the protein CASSPGLLYEQYF.

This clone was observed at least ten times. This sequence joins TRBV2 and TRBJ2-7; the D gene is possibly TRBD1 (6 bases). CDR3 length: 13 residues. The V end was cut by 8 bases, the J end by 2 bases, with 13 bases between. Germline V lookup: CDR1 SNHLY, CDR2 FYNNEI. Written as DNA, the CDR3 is TGTGCCAGCTGGACAGAAGGAACCTACGAGCAGTACTTC. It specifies CASWTEGTYEQYF.

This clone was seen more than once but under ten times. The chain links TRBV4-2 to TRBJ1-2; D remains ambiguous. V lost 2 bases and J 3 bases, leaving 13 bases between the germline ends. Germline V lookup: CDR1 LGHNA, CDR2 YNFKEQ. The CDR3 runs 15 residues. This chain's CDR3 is CASSQSSTGDYGYTF. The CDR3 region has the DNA TGTGCCAGCAGCCAATCGTCCACCGGGGACTATGGCTACACCTTC.

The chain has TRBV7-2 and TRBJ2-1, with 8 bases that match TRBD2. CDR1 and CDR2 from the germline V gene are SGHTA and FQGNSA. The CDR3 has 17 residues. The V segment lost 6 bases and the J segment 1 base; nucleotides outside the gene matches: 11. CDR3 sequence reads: CASRGVGGAFSYNEQFF. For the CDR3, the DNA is TGTGCCAGCAGGGGCGTCGGGGGGGCCTTTTCCTACAATGAGCAGTTCTTC.

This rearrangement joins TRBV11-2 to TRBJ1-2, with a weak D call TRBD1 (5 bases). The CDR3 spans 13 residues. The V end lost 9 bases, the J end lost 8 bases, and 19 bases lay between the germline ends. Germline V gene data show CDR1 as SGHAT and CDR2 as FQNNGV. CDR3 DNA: TGTGCCAGTTCAGACCAGGGTTTTGGCGGCTACACCTTC. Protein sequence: CASSDQGFGGYTF.

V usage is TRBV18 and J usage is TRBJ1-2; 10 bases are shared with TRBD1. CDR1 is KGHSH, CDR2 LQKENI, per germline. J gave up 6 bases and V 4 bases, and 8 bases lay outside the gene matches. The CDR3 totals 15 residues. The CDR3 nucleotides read TGTGCCAGCTCACTAACCGGGACAGGGGTCGATGGCTACACCTTC. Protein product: CASSLTGTGVDGYTF.

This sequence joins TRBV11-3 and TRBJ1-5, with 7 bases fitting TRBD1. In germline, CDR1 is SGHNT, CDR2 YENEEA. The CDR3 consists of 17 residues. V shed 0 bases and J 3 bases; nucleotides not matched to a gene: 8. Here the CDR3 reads CASSLERGQTSNQPQHF. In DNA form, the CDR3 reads TGTGCCAGCAGCTTAGAAAGGGGACAGACATCCAATCAGCCCCAGCATTTT.